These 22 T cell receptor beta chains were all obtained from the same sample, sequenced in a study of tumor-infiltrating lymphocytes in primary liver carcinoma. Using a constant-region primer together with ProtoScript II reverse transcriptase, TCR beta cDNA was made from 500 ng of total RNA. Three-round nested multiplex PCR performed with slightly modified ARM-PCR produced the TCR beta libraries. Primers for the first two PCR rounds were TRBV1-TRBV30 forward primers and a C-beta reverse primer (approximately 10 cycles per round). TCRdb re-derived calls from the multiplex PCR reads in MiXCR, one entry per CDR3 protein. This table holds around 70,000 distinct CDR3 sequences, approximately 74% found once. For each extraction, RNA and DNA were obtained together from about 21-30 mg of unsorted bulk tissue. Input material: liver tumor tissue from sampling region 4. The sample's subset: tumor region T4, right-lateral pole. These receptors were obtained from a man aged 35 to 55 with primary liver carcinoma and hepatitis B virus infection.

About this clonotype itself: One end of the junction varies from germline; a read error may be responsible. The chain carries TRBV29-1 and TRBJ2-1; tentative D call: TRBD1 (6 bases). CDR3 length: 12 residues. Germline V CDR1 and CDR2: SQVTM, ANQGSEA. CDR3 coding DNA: TGTAGAACACAGGGCTCCTACAATGAGCAGTTCTTC. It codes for CRTQGSYNEQFF.

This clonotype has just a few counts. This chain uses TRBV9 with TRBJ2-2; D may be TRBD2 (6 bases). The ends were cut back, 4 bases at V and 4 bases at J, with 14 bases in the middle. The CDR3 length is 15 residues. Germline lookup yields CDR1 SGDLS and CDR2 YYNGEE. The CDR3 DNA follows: TGTGCCAGCAGCTCCACTAGCTGGTCCACCGGGGAGCTGTTTTTT. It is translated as CASSSTSWSTGELFF.

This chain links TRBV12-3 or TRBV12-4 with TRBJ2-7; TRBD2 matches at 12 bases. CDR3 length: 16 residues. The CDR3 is CASESGLAGSYYEQYF. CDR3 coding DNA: TGTGCGAGCGAATCGGGACTAGCGGGCAGCTACTACGAGCAGTACTTC.

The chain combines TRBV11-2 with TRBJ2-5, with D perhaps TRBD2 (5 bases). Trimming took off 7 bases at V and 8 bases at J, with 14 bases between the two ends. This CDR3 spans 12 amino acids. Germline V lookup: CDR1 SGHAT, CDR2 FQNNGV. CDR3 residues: CASNFMGDTQYF. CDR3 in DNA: TGTGCCAGCAACTTTATGGGAGATACCCAGTACTTC.

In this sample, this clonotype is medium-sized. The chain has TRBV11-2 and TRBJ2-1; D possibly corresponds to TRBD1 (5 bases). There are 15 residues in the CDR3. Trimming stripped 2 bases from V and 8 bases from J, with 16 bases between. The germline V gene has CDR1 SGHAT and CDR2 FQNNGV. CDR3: CASSLPSTAPDEQFF. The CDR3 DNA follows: TGTGCCAGCAGCTTACCTTCGACAGCCCCCGATGAGCAGTTCTTC.

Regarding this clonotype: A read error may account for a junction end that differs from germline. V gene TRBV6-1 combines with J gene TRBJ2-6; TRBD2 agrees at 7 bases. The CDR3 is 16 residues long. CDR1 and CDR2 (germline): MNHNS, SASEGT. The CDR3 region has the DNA TGTGCCAGCAGTGAGGCTAGCGGCTCTGAGGCCAACGTCCTGACTTTC. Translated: CASSEASGSEANVLTF.

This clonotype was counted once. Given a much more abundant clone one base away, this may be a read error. CDR3 amino acids: CASTLREGRNYGYTF. The CDR3 nucleotides read TGTGCCAGCACTCTTCGCGAAGGGCGTAACTATGGCTACACCTTC. The rearrangement links TRBV28 to TRBJ1-2, with D unresolved. The CDR3 has 15 residues. V lost 7 bases, J lost 1 base, and 16 bases lay in between. The germline gives CDR1 MDHEN, CDR2 SYDVKM.

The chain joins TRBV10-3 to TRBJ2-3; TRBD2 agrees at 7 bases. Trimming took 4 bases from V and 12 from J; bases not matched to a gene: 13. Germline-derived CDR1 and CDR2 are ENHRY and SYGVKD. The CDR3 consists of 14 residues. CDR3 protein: CAISARDSGGTQYF. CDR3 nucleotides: TGTGCCATCAGTGCCCGGGACTCGGGAGGTACACAGTATTTT.

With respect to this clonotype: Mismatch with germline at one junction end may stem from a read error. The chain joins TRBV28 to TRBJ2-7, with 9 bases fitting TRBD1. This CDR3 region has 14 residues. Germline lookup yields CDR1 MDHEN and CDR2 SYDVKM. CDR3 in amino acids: CTSSNTGGAYEQYF. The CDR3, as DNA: TGTACCAGCAGTAACACAGGGGGCGCGTACGAGCAGTACTTC.

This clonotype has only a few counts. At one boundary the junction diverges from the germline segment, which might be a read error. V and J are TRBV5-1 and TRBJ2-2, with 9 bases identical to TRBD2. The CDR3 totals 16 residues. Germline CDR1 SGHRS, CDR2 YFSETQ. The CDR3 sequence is CASSTSSGTNTGGLFF. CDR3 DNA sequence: TGCGCCAGCAGCACCTCTAGCGGGACTAACACCGGGGGGCTGTTTTTT.

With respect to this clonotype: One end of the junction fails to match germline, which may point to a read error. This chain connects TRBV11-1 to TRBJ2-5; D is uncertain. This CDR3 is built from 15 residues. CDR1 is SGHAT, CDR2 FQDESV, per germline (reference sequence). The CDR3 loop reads CTSSIEARLQETQYF. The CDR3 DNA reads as TGTACCAGCAGCATAGAGGCGAGGCTCCAAGAGACCCAGTACTTC.

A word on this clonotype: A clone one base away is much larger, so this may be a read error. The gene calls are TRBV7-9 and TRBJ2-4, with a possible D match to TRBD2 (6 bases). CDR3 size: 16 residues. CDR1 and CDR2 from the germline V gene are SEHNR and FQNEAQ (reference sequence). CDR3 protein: CASSSPAEGSKNIQCF. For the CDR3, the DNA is TGTGCCAGCAGCTCACCAGCGGAGGGGTCCAAAAACATTCAGTGCTTC.

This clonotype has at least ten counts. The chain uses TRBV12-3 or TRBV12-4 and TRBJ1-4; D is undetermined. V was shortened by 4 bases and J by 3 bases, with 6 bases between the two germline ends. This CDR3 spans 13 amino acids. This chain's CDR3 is CASSYGANEKLFF. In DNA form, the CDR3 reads TGTGCCAGCAGTTACGGGGCTAATGAAAAACTGTTTTTT.

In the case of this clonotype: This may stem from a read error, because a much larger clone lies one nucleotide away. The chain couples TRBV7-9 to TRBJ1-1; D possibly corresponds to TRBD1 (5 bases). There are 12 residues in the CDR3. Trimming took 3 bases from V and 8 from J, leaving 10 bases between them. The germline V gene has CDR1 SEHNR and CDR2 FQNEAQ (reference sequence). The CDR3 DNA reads TGTGCCAGCAGCTTGGACATGGGCGAAGCTTTCTTT. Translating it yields CASSLDMGEAFF.

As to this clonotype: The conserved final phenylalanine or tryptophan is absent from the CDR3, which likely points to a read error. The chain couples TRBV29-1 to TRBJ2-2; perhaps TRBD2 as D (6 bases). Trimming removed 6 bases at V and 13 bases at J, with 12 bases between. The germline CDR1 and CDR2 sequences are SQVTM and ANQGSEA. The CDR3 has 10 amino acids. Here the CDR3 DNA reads TGCAGCGTGGGGCAGGGAGGGCTGTTTGTT. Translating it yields CSVGQGGLFV.

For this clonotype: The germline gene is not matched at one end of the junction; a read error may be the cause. The CDR3 is CAISDGGPAGSPLNF. CDR3 sequence (DNA): TGTGCCATCAGTGATGGTGGACCTGCGGGTTCACCCCTCAACTTT. This chain joins TRBV10-3 and TRBJ1-6; D gene ambiguous. There are 15 residues in the CDR3. Germline CDR1 reads ENHRY; CDR2 reads SYGVKD.

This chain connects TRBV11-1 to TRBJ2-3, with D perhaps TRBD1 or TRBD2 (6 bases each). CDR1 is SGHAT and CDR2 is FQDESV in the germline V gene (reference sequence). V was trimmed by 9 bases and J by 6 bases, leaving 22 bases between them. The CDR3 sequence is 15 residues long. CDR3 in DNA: TGTGCCAGTCGCTTAGGAGGGGGGCGCGTGGATACGCAGTATTTT. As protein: CASRLGGGRVDTQYF.

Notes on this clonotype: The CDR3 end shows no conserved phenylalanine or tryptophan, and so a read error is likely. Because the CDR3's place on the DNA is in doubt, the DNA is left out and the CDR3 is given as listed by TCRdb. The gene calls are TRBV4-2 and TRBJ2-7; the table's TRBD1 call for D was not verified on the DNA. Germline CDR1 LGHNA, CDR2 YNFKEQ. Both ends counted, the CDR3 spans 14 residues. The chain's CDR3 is CASSQDLLGGEQYS.

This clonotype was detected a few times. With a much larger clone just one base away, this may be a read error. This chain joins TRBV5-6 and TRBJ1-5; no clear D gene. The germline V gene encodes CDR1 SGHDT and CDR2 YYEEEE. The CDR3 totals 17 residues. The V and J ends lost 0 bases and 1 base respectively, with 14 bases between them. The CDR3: CASSLGVKGISNQPQHF. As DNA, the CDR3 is TGTGCCAGCAGCTTGGGGGTAAAAGGGATCAGCAATCAGCCCCAGCATTTT.

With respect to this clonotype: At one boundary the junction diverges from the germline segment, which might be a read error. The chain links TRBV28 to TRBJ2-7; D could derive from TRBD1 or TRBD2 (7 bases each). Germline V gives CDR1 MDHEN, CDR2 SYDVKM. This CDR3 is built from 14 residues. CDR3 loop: CASTKGAGDYEQYF. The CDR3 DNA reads TGTGCCAGCACCAAGGGGGCAGGGGACTACGAGCAGTATTTC.

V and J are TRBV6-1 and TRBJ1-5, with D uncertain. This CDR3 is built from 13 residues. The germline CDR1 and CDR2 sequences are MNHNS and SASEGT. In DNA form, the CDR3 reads TGTGCTAGCTGCGATCCAGGTGATGTCCCCCAGCATTTT. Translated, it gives CASCDPGDVPQHF.

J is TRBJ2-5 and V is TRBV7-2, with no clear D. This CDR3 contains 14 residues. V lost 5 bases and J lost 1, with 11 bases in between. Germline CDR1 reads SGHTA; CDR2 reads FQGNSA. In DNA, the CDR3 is TGTGCCAGCAGCCGCCCGGACCGCCAAGAGACCCAGTACTTC. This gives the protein CASSRPDRQETQYF.